The rows below give T cell receptor beta chains drawn from one sample of a study of blood T cell repertoires in COVID-19. TCRdb's table, derived via immunoSEQ multiplex PCR, lists solely in-frame clones and lacks some. The repertoire holds 150,000 or so clones, with roughly 85% as singletons. Sequencing was done on a sample of peripheral blood. Every receptor here comes from a woman between 50 and 59 years old with COVID-19, enrolled during active disease. Both conserved end residues are part of each CDR3. Each record gives: V gene, clone size, CDR3 protein. Rows give clone size only sometimes, using once, few, many, or a class for an expanded clone.

>TRBV25-1|NA
CASSSYLGQGVNTEAFF
>TRBV6-5|NA
CASSLRDRGGEKLFF
>TRBV1|NA
CTSSQDYRTSGAVTGELFF
>TRBV5-1|NA
CASSPVDRGTTNYGYTF
>TRBV4-3|once
CASSPSTGEQFF
>TRBV12-3/TRBV12-4|NA
CATLLQAHTEAFF
>TRBV3-1/TRBV3-2|NA
CASSPGLAGFTGELFF
>TRBV19|NA
CASSIGSSGGETQYF
>TRBV14|many
CASVNGDRGTDEQYF
>TRBV4-1|NA
CASSPTGDRGADTQYF
>TRBV19|NA
CASSSAGSGAQPQHF
>TRBV5-1|NA
CASSLGTLYQETQYF
>TRBV29-1|NA
CSVKANSGTLSSYNEQFF
>TRBV7-2|NA
CASSLGGQNYEQYF
>TRBV6-6|NA
CASSPGQGAYEQYF
>TRBV30|NA
CAWSGWAHAYEQYF
>TRBV28|NA
CASSPPDRPTNEKLFF
>TRBV19|NA
CASSPDRGGQPQHF
>TRBV11-1|NA
CASSATGYHTGELFF
>TRBV28|NA
CASSLQVGGANEQFF